The sample holds a few counts of the clone carrying this T cell receptor (beta chain). Trimming took 5 bases from V and 7 from J; bases not matched to a gene: 5. The V gene's germline CDR1 is MDHEN and CDR2 SYDVKM. CDR3 size: 14 residues. This entry comes from a study of T cell responses to AZD1222 COVID-19 vaccine. TCRdb keeps only in-frame clones here, not all; method: immunoSEQ multiplex PCR. The repertoire has some 130,000 clones, less than 95% of them found once; the top ten carry 6.9%. The chain uses TRBV28 and TRBJ1-6; 7 bases line up with TRBD1. This receptor was taken from an adult in good health. Sequencing used peripheral blood, obtained on day 0 of AZD1222 vaccination. CDR3 protein: CASSPSRGNSPLHF. CDR3 coding DNA: TGTGCCAGCAGTCCCTCCAGGGGGAATTCACCCCTCCACTTT.